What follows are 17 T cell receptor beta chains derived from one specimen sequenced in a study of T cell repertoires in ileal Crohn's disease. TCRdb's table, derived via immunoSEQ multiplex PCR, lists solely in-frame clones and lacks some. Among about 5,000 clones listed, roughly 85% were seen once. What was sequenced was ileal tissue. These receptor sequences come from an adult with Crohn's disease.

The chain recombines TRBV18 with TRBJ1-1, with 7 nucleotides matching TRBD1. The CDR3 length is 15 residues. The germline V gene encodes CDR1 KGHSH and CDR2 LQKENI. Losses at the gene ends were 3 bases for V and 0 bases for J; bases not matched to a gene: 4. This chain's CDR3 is CASSPGGQLNTEAFF. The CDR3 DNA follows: TGTGCCAGCTCACCCGGGGGACAGTTGAACACTGAAGCTTTCTTT.

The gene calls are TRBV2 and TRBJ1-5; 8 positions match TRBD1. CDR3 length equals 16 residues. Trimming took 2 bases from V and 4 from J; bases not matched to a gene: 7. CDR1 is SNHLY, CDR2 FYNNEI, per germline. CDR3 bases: TGTGCCAGCAGTGAAACACCGGGACAGGCTAATCAGCCCCAGCATTTT. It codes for CASSETPGQANQPQHF.

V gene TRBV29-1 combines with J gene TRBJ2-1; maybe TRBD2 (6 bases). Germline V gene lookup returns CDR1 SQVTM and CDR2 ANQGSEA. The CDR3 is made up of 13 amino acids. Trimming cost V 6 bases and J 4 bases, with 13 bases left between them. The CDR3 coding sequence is TGCAGCGTCGTGGAGGGGTATTACAATGAGCAGTTCTTC. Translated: CSVVEGYYNEQFF.

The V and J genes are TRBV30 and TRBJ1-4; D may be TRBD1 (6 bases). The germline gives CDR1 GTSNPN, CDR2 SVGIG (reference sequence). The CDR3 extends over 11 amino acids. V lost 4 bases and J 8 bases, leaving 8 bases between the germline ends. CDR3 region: CAWKGGEKLFF. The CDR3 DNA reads TGTGCCTGGAAGGGGGGGGAAAAACTGTTTTTT.

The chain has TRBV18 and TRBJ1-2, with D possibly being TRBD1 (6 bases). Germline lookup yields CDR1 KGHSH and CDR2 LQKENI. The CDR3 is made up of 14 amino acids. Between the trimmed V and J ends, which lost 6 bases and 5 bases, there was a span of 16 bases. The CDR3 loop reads CASSRGGTSYGYTF. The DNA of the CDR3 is TGTGCCAGCTCCCGAGGGGGAACCTCTTATGGCTACACCTTC.

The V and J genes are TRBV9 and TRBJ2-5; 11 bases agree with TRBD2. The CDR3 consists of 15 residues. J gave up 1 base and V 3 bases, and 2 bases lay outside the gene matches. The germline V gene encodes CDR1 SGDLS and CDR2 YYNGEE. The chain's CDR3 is CASSASGGPQETQYF. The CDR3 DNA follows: TGTGCCAGCAGCGCTAGCGGGGGGCCCCAAGAGACCCAGTACTTC.

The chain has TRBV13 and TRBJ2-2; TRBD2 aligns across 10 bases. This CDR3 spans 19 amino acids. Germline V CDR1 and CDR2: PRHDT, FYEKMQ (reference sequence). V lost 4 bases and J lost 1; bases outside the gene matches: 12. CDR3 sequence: CASSYLMGSGGKNTGELFF. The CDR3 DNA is TGTGCCAGCAGCTACCTAATGGGTAGCGGGGGGAAGAACACCGGGGAGCTGTTTTTT.

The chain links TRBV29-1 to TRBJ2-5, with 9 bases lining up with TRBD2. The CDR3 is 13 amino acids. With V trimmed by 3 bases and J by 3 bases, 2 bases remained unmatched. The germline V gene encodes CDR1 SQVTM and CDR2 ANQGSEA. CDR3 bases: TGCAGCGTTGAGGCTAGCGGGGAAGAGACCCAGTACTTC. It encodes CSVEASGEETQYF.

The CDR3 DNA reads TGTGCCAGCAGCCAATTACCCGGGGCAGATACGCAGTATTTT. Protein product: CASSQLPGADTQYF. V gene TRBV14 combines with J gene TRBJ2-3; possible D gene TRBD2, 5 bases. The V end was cut by 2 bases, the J end by 4 bases, with 10 bases between. Germline values: CDR1 SGHDN, CDR2 FVKESK. The CDR3 runs 14 residues.

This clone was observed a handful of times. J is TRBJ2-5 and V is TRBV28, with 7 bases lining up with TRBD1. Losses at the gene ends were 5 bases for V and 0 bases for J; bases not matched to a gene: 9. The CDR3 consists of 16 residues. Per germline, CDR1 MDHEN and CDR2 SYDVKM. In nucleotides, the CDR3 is TGTGCCAGCAGTCACTCCGGGACAGCAAACCAAGAGACCCAGTACTTC. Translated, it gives CASSHSGTANQETQYF.

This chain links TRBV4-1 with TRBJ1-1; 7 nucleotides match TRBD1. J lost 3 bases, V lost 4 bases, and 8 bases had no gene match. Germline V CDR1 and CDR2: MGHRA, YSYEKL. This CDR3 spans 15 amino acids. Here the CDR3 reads CASSRQGQWDTEAFF. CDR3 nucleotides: TGCGCCAGCAGCCGACAGGGACAGTGGGACACTGAAGCTTTCTTT.

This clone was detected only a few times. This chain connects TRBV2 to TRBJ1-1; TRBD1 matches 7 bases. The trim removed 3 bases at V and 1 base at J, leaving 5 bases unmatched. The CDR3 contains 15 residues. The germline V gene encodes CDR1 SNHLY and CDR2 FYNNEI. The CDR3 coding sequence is TGTGCCAGCAGTGATAACAGGGGACAGAACACTGAAGCTTTCTTT. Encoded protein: CASSDNRGQNTEAFF.

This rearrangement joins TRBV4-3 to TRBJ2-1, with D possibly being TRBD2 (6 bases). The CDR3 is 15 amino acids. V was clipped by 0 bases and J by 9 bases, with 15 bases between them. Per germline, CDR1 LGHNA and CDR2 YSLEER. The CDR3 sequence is CASSQDTSRGAEQFF. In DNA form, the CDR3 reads TGCGCCAGCAGCCAAGACACTAGCAGAGGGGCTGAGCAGTTCTTC.

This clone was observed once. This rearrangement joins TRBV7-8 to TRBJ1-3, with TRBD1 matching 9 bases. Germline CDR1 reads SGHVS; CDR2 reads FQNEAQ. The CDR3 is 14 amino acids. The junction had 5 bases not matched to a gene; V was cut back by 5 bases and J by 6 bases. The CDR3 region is CASSLGQGLNTIYF. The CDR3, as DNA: TGTGCCAGCAGCCTCGGACAGGGGTTAAACACCATATATTTT. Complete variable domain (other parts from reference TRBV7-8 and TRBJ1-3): GAGVSQSPRYKVAKRGQDVALRCDPISGHVSLFWYQQALGQGPEFLTYFQNEAQLDKSGLPSDRFFAERPEGSVSTLKIQRTQQEDSAVYLCASSLGQGLNTIYFGEGSWLTVV.

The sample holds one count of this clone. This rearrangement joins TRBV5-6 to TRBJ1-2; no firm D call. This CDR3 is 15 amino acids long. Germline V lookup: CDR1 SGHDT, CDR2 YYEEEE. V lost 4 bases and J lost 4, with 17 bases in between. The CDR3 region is CASSPVWQEGYGYTF. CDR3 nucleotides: TGTGCCAGCAGCCCCGTCTGGCAGGAAGGCTATGGCTACACCTTC.

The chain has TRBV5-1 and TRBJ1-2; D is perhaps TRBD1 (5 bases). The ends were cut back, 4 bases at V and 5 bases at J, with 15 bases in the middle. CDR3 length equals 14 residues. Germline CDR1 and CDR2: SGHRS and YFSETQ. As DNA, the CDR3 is TGCGCCAGCAGCCCCATGACAGACCGGTATGGCTACACCTTC. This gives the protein CASSPMTDRYGYTF.

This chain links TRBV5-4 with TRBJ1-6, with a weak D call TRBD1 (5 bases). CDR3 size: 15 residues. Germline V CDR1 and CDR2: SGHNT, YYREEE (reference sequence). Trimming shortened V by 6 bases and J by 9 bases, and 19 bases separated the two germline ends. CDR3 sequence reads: CASTPTGGEGSPLHF. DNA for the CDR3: TGTGCCAGCACCCCGACGGGGGGGGAAGGTTCACCCCTCCACTTT.